A selection of T cell receptor beta chains follows, all from one sample in a study of T cell responses to AZD1222 COVID-19 vaccine. Profiled with immunoSEQ multiplex PCR; TCRdb holds only in-frame clones, not every one. The sample includes roughly 91,000 clones, roughly 90% seen only once; the top ten take around 2.2%. The source was peripheral blood, collected on day 0 of AZD1222 vaccination. All receptors come from an adult in good health. Both conserved end residues are part of each CDR3. D genes are given only for firm matches. Part of the rows lack a size; the others show once, few, many or a class for expanded clones.

v_call: TRBV7-9
clone_size: .
j_call: TRBJ2-1
d_call: TRBD2
cdr3_aa: CASGGSGSSYNEQFF
cdr3_nt: TGTGCCAGTGGGGGTAGCGGGAGCTCCTACAATGAGCAGTTCTTC

v_call: TRBV10-2
clone_size: .
j_call: TRBJ2-7
d_call: TRBD2
cdr3_aa: CASSESGLAGGNYEQYF
cdr3_nt: TGCGCCAGCAGTGAGTCCGGCCTAGCGGGAGGGAACTACGAGCAGTACTTC

v_call: TRBV3-1/TRBV3-2
clone_size: .
j_call: TRBJ2-2
d_call: TRBD1
cdr3_aa: CASSLGTGGNTGELFF
cdr3_nt: TGTGCCAGCAGCCTAGGGACAGGGGGGAACACCGGGGAGCTGTTTTTT

v_call: TRBV6-1
clone_size: .
j_call: TRBJ1-4
d_call: .
cdr3_aa: CASSENLREKLFF
cdr3_nt: TGTGCCAGCAGTGAAAACCTTCGTGAAAAACTGTTTTTT

v_call: TRBV4-1
clone_size: .
j_call: TRBJ1-6
d_call: .
cdr3_aa: CASSQDLQGSYNSPLHF
cdr3_nt: TGCGCCAGCAGCCAAGACCTACAAGGCTCCTATAATTCACCCCTCCACTTT

v_call: TRBV12-3/TRBV12-4
clone_size: .
j_call: TRBJ2-7
d_call: .
cdr3_aa: CASSLGGVYEQYF
cdr3_nt: TGTGCCAGCAGTTTAGGGGGGGTCTACGAGCAGTACTTC

v_call: TRBV29-1
clone_size: few
j_call: TRBJ1-2
d_call: .
cdr3_aa: CSVVGVNGYTF
cdr3_nt: TGCAGCGTTGTGGGAGTGAATGGCTACACCTTC

v_call: TRBV27
clone_size: .
j_call: TRBJ2-1
d_call: .
cdr3_aa: CASTNDRRRPSSYNEQFF
cdr3_nt: TGTGCCAGCACCAACGACAGACGCAGACCTAGCTCCTACAATGAGCAGTTCTTC

v_call: TRBV7-2
clone_size: .
j_call: TRBJ1-5
d_call: .
cdr3_aa: CASTERGGRGNQPQHF
cdr3_nt: TGTGCCAGCACTGAACGCGGGGGAAGGGGCAATCAGCCCCAGCATTTT

v_call: TRBV10-1
clone_size: .
j_call: TRBJ2-2
d_call: TRBD2
cdr3_aa: CASSGLLSGTSSTGELFF
cdr3_nt: TGCGCCAGCAGTGGGCTTCTTAGCGGGACGTCGAGCACCGGGGAGCTGTTTTTT

v_call: TRBV7-9
clone_size: .
j_call: TRBJ1-1
d_call: .
cdr3_aa: CASVQSGENTEAFF
cdr3_nt: TGTGCCAGCGTTCAGTCCGGGGAGAACACTGAAGCTTTCTTT

v_call: TRBV7-6
clone_size: .
j_call: TRBJ1-3
d_call: .
cdr3_aa: CASSFLGTAGNTIYF
cdr3_nt: TGTGCCAGCAGCTTCCTCGGGACCGCCGGAAACACCATATATTTT

v_call: TRBV19
clone_size: .
j_call: TRBJ2-7
d_call: TRBD1
cdr3_aa: CASSIWQGASYEQYF
cdr3_nt: TGTGCCAGTAGTATATGGCAGGGGGCATCCTACGAGCAGTACTTC